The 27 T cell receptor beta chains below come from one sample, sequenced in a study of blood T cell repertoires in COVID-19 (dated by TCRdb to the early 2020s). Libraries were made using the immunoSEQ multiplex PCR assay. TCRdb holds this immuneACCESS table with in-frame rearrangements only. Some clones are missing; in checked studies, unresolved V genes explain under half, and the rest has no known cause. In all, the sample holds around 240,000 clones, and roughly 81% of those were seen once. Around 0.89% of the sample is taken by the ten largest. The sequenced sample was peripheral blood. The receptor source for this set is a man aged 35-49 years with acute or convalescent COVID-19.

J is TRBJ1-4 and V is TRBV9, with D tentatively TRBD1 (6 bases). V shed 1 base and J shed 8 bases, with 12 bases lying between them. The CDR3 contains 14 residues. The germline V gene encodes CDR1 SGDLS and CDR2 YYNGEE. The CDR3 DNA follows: TGTGCCAGCAGCGTATCAGGGGCTGGGGAAAAACTGTTTTTT. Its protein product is CASSVSGAGEKLFF.

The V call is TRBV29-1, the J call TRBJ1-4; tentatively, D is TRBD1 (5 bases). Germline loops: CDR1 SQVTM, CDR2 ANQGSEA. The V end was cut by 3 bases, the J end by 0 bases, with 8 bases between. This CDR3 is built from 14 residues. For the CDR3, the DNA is TGCAGCGTTGACGGGGGTACAACTAATGAAAAACTGTTTTTT. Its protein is CSVDGGTTNEKLFF.

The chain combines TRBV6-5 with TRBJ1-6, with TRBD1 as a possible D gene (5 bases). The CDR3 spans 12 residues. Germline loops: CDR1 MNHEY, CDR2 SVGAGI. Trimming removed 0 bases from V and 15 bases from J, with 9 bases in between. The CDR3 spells CASSYSTGVLHF. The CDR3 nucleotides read TGTGCCAGCAGTTACTCGACGGGGGTCCTCCACTTT.

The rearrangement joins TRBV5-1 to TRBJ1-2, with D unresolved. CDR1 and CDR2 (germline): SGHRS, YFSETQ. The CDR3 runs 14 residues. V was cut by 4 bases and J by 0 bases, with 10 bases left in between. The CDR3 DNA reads TGCGCCAGCAGCCGTGACCAGGCTAACTATGGCTACACCTTC. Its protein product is CASSRDQANYGYTF.

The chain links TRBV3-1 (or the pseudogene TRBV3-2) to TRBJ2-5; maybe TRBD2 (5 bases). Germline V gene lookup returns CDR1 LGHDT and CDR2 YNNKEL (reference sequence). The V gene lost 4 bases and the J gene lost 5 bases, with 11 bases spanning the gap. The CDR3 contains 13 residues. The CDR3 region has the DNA TGTGCCAGCAGCCCGAGGGCACGGGAGACCCAGTACTTC. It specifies CASSPRARETQYF.

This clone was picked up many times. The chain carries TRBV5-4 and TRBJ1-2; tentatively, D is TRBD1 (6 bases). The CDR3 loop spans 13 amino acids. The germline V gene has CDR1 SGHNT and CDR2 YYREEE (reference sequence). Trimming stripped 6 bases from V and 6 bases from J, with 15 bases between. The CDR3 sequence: CASTQGIEDGYTF. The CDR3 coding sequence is TGTGCCAGCACCCAGGGGATTGAAGATGGCTACACCTTC.

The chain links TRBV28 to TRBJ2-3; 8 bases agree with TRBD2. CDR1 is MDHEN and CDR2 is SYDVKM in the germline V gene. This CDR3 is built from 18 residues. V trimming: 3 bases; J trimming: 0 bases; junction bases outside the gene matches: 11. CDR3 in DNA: TGTGCCAGCAGTTTCCTCCTCGCTAGCGGGCCTAGCACAGATACGCAGTATTTT. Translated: CASSFLLASGPSTDTQYF.

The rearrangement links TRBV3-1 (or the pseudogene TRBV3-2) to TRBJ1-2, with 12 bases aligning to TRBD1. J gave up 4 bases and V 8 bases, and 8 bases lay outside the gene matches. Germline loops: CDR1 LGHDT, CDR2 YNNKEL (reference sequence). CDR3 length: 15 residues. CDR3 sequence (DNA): TGTGCCAGCCAAGCCGGGACAGGGGGCGCCTATGGCTACACCTTC. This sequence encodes CASQAGTGGAYGYTF.

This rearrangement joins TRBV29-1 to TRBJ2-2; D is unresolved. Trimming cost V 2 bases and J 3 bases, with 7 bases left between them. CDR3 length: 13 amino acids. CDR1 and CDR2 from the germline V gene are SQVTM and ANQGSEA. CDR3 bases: TGCAGCGTTGAACACTTTTACACCGGGGAGCTGTTTTTT. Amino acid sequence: CSVEHFYTGELFF.

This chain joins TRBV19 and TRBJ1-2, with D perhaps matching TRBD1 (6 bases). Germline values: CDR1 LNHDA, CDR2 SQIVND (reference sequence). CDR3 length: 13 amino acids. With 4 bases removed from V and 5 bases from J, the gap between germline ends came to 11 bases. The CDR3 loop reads CASSRGRPYGYTF. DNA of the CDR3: TGTGCCAGTAGTAGGGGGCGCCCATATGGCTACACCTTC.

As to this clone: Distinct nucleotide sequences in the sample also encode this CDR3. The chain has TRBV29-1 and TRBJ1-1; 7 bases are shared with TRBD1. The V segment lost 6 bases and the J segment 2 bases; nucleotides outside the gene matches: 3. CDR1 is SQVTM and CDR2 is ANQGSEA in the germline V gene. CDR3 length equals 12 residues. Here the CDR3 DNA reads TGCAGCGTGGGACAGTTTAACACTGAAGCTTTCTTT. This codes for CSVGQFNTEAFF.

CDR3 nucleotides: TGCGCCAGCAGGCCGGGACAGCCTGGAAACACCATATATTTT. Protein sequence: CASRPGQPGNTIYF. The chain is built from TRBV10-2 and TRBJ1-3; 7 bases align to TRBD1. V dropped 6 bases and J dropped 2; count of bases not matched to a gene: 4. The CDR3 covers 14 residues. Per the germline V gene, CDR1 is WSHSY and CDR2 is SAAADI.

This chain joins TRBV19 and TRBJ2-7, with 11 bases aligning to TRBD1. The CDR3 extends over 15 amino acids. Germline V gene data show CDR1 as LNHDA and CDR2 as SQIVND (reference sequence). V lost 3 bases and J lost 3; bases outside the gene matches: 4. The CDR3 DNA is TGTGCCAGTAGTATTGTGGGACAGGGGGACTACGAGCAGTACTTC. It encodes CASSIVGQGDYEQYF.

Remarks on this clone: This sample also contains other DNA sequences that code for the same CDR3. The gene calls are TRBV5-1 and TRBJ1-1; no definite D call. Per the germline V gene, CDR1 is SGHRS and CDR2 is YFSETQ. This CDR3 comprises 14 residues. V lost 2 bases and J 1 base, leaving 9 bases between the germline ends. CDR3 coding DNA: TGCGCCAGCAGCTTAGAAGCTGGGAACACTGAAGCTTTCTTT. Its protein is CASSLEAGNTEAFF.

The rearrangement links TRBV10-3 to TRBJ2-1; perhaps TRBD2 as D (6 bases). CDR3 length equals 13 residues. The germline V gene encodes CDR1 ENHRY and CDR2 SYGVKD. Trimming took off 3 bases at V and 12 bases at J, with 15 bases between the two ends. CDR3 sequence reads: CAISDPNGGAQFF. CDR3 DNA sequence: TGTGCCATCAGTGACCCTAACGGAGGGGCGCAGTTCTTC.

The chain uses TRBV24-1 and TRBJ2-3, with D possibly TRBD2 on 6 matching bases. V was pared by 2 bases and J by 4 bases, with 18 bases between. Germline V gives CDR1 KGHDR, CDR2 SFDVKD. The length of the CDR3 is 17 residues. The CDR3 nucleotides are TGTGCCACCAGTGATTCCCGGGGGACCGCCACGCCAGATACGCAGTATTTT. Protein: CATSDSRGTATPDTQYF.

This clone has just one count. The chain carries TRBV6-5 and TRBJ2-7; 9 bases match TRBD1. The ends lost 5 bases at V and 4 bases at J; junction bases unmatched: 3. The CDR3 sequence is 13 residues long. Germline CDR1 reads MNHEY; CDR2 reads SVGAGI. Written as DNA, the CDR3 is TGTGCCAGCAGTCACAGGGGGCAATACGAGCAGTACTTC. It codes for CASSHRGQYEQYF.

The CDR3 is CASSIDSQADYGYTF. CDR3 nucleotide sequence: TGTGCCAGTAGTATAGATTCACAGGCCGACTATGGCTACACCTTC. The chain recombines TRBV19 with TRBJ1-2; D might be TRBD1 (5 bases). The germline V and J ends were trimmed by 0 bases and 3 bases, with 11 bases remaining between them. The CDR3 covers 15 residues. Germline V gene data show CDR1 as LNHDA and CDR2 as SQIVND (reference sequence).

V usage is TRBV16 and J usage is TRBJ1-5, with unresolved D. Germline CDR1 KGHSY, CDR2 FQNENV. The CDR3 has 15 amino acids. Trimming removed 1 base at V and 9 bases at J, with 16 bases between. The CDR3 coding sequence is TGTGCCAGCAGCCAATTTAGTACCGGTCAAGTGCCCCAGCATTTT. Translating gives CASSQFSTGQVPQHF.

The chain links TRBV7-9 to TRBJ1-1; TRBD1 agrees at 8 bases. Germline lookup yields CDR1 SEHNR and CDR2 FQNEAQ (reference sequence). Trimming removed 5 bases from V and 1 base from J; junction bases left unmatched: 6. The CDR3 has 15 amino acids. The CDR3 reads CASSPPGTGNTEAFF. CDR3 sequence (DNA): TGTGCCAGCAGCCCACCCGGGACAGGGAACACTGAAGCTTTCTTT.

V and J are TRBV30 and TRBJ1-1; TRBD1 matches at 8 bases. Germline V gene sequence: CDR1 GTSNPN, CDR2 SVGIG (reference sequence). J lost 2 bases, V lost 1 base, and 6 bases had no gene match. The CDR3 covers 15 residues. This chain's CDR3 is CAWSEMTGVNTEAFF. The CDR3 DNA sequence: TGTGCCTGGAGTGAAATGACAGGGGTAAACACTGAAGCTTTCTTT.

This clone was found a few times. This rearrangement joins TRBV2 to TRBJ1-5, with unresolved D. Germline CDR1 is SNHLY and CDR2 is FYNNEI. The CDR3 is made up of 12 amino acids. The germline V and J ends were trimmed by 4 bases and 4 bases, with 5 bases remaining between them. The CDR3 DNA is TGTGCCAGCAGTGGAGAGAATCAGCCCCAGCATTTT. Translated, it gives CASSGENQPQHF.

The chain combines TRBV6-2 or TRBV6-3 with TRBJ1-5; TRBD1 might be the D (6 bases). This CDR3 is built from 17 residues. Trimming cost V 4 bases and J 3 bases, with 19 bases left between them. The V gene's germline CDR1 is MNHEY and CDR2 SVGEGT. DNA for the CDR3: TGTGCCAGCAGTTCCCTTATGGACAGAAGGACCAATCAGCCCCAGCATTTT. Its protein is CASSSLMDRRTNQPQHF.

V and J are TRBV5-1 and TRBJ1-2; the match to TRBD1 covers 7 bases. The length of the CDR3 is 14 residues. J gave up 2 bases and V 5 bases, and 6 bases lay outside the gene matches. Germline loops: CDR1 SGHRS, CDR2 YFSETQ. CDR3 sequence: CASSQETGNYGYTF. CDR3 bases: TGCGCCAGCAGTCAGGAGACAGGGAACTATGGCTACACCTTC.

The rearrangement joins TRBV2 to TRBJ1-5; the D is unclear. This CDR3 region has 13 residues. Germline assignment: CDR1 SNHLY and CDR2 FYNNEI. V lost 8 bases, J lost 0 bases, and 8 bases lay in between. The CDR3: CASATVSNQPQHF. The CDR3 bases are TGTGCCAGCGCAACTGTTAGCAATCAGCCCCAGCATTTT.

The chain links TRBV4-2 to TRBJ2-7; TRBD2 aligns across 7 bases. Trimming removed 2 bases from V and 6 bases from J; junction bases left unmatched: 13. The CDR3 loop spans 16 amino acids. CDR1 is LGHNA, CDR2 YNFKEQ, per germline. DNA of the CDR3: TGTGCCAGCAGCCAACCACCGGGACTAATGTACCGCGAGCAGTACTTC. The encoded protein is CASSQPPGLMYREQYF.

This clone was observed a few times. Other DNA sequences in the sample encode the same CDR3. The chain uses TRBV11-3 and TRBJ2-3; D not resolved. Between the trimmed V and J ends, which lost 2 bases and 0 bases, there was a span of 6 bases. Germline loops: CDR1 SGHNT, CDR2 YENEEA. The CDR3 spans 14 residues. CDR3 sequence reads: CASSLTTSTDTQYF. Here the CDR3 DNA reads TGTGCCAGCAGCTTAACGACAAGCACAGATACGCAGTATTTT.